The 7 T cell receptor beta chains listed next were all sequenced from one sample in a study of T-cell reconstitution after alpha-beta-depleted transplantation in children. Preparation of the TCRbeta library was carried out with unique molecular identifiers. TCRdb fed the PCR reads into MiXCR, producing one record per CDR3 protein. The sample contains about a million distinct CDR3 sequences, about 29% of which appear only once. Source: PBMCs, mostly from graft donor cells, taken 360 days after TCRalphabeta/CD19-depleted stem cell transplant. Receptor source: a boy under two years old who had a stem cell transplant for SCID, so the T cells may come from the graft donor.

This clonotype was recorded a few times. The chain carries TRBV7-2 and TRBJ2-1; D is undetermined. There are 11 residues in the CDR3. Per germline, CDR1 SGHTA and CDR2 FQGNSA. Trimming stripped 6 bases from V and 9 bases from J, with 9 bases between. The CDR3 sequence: CASRGFGEQFF. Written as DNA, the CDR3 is TGTGCCAGCAGGGGGTTTGGTGAGCAGTTCTTC.

The CDR3 region is CASSAYPGPSGETQYF. The CDR3, as DNA: TGTGCCAGCAGCGCCTACCCGGGACCTAGCGGGGAGACCCAGTACTTC. The rearrangement joins TRBV5-5 to TRBJ2-5; 8 positions agree with TRBD2. The germline V gene has CDR1 SGHKS and CDR2 YYEKEE (reference sequence). This CDR3 is built from 16 residues. V dropped 4 bases and J dropped 5; count of bases not matched to a gene: 13.

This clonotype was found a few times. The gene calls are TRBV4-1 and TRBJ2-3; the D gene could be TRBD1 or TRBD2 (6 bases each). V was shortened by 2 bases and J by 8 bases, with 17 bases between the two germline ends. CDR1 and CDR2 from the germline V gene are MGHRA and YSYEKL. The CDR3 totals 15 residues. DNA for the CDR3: TGCGCCAGCAGCCAAATGACTAGATTGGGGGCTACGCAGTATTTT. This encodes CASSQMTRLGATQYF.

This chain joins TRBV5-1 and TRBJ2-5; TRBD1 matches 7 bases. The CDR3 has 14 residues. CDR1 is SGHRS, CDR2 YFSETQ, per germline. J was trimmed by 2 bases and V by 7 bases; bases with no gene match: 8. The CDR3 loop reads CASGMTGLQETQYF. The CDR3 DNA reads TGCGCCAGCGGAATGACAGGGCTACAAGAGACCCAGTACTTC.

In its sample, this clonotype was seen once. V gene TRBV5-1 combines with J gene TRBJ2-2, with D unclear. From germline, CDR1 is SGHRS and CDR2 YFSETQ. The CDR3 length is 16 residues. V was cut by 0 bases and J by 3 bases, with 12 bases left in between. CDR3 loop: CASSLAGQYDTGELFF. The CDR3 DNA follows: TGCGCCAGCAGCTTGGCCGGGCAGTATGACACCGGGGAGCTGTTTTTT.

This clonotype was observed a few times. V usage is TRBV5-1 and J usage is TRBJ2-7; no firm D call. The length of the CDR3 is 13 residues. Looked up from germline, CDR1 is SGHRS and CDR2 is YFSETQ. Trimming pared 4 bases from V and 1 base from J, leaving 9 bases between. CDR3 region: CASSVSYSYEQYF. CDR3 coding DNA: TGCGCCAGCAGCGTATCCTATTCCTACGAGCAGTACTTC.

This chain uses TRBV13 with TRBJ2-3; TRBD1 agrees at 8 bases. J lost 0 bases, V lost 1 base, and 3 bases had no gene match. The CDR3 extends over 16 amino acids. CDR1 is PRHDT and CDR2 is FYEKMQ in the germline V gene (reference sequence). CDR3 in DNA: TGTGCCAGCAGCTTAGAGACAGGGGCCAGCACAGATACGCAGTATTTT. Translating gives CASSLETGASTDTQYF.